This T cell receptor (beta chain) was documented in a study of blood T cell repertoires in COVID-19. Profiling relied on immunoSEQ multiplex PCR, and the TCRdb table lists in-frame clones only, not all of them. The sample records hundreds of thousands of clones, roughly 88% being singletons. The receptor's source is a woman between 35 and 50 years old with acute COVID-19. The sequenced sample was PBMCs or T cells enriched from blood (not recorded which).

This CDR3 is CASKKGVAGVGANVLTF. In DNA form, the CDR3 reads TGTGCCAGTAAGAAGGGGGTAGCGGGAGTTGGGGCCAACGTCCTGACTTTC. This rearrangement joins TRBV19 to TRBJ2-6; 9 bases map to TRBD2. Germline CDR1 reads LNHDA; CDR2 reads SQIVND (reference sequence). Trimming removed 7 bases from V and 3 bases from J; junction bases left unmatched: 10. CDR3 length equals 17 residues.